The present entry profiles one T cell receptor beta chain with its context. Antigen: not known. The data originate from a study of early T cells in non-severe SARS-CoV-2 infection. Study-level background: From unsorted whole blood, bulk RNA was sequenced, and the chains remained unpaired.

Individual cDNA molecules each received unique molecular identifiers attached to them. TCRdb processed the 5' RACE reads anew with MiXCR; each CDR3 protein has one entry. The table shows over 60,000 distinct CDR3 sequences, with around a tenth occurring only once. Study-level points and caveats: The study's VDJdb matching favored anti-spike CD8 responses and missed private and CD4 specificities.

This clonotype originated in an adult who was a healthcare worker with PCR-confirmed SARS-CoV-2 infection or an uninfected control (not recorded which). Sequenced material: whole blood, taken at baseline.

The CDR3 region is CASRQEVSGETDTQYF. For the CDR3, the DNA is TGCGCCAGCAGACAGGAGGTTAGCGGGGAGACAGATACGCAGTATTTT. The chain has TRBV4-3 and TRBJ2-3; 8 bases map to TRBD2. Germline CDR1 is LGHNA and CDR2 is YSLEER. This CDR3 contains 16 residues. The ends lost 6 bases at V and 3 bases at J; junction bases unmatched: 11.